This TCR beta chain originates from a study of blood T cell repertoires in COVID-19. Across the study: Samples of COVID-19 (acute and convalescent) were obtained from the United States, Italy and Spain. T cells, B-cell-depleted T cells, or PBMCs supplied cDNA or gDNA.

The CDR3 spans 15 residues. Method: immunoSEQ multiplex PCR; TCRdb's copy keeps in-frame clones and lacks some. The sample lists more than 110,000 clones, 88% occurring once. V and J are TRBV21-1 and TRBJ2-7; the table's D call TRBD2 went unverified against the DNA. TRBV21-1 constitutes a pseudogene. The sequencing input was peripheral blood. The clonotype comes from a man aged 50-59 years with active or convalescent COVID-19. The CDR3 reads CASQEGGGPSYEQYF. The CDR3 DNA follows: TGTGCCAGCCAAGAGGGGGGAGGGCCATCCTACGAGCAGTACTTC.